This entry features one T cell receptor beta chain sequence. Its cognate antigen is unknown. TCRdb re-called the RT-PCR reads through MiXCR, storing one row per CDR3 protein. There are approximately 310,000 distinct CDR3 sequences in the sample; just over 20% occur only once, and roughly 10% lies in the top ten. V lost 5 bases to trimming and J lost 3 bases, with 20 bases between them. Germline CDR1 is SGHVS and CDR2 is FNYEAQ. The CDR3 extends over 17 amino acids. This entry belongs to a study of response to subunit inactivated influenza vaccine. General study findings and limits: Authors suggested that a seasonal influenza vaccination recruits few new T cells each time.

Specimen: PBMCs from blood, collected less than 22 months after vaccination. The V gene is TRBV7-6, the J gene TRBJ2-1, with a weak D call TRBD2 (6 bases). The sequence was collected from a man aged 50-75 years who received an inactivated influenza vaccine. CDR3 sequence (DNA): TGTGCCAGCAGCGCACCCGGTGCGGGGCCCCTCTACAATGAGCAGTTCTTC. This gives the protein CASSAPGAGPLYNEQFF.